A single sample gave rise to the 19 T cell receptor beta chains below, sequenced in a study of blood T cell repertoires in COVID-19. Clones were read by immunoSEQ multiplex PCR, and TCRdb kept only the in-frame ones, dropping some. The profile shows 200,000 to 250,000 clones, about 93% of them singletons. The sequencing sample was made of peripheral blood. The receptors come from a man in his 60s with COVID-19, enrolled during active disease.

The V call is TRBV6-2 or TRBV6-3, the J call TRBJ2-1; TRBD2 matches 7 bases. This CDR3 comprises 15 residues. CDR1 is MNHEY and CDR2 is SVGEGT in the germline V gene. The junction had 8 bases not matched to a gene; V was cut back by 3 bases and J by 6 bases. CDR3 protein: CASSYRAGRGNEQFF. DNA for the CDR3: TGTGCCAGCAGTTATCGGGCAGGGAGGGGCAATGAGCAGTTCTTC.

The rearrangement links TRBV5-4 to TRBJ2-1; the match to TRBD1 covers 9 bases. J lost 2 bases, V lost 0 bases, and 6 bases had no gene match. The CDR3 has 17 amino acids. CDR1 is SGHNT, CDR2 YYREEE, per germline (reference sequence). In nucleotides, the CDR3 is TGTGCCAGCAGCTTGGAACAGGGGGCGATAACCTACAATGAGCAGTTCTTC. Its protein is CASSLEQGAITYNEQFF.

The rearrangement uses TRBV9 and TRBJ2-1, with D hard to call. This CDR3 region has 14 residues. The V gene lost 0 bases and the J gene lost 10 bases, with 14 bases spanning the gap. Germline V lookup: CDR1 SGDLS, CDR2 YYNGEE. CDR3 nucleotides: TGTGCCAGCAGCGTAGGTCCCGCGGAGAGGGAGCAGTTCTTC. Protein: CASSVGPAEREQFF. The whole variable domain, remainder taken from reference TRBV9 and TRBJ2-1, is DSGVTQTPKHLITATGQRVTLRCSPRSGDLSVYWYQQSLDQGLQFLIQYYNGEERAKGNILERFSAQQFPDLHSELNLSSLELGDSALYFCASSVGPAEREQFFGPGTRLTVL.

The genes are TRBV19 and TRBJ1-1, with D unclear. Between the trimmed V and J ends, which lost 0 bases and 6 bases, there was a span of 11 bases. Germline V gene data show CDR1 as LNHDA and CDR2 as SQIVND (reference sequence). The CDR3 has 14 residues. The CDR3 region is CASSIERAGAEAFF. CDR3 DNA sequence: TGTGCCAGTAGTATAGAGAGGGCTGGCGCTGAAGCTTTCTTT. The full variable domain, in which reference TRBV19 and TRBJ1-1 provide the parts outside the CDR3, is DGGITQSPKYLFRKEGQNVTLSCEQNLNHDAMYWYRQDPGQGLRLIYYSQIVNDFQKGDIAEGYSVSREKKESFPLTVTSAQKNPTAFYLCASSIERAGAEAFFGQGTRLTVV.

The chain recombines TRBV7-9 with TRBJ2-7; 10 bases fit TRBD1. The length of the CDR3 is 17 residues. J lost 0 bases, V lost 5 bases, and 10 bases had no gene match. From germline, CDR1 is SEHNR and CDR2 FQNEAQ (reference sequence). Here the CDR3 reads CASSPRRTGGHSYEQYF. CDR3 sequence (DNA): TGTGCCAGCAGCCCTCGCCGGACAGGGGGTCACTCCTACGAGCAGTACTTC. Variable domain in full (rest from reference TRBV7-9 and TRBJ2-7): DTGVSQNPRHKITKRGQNVTFRCDPISEHNRLYWYRQTLGQGPEFLTYFQNEAQLEKSRLLSDRFSAERPKGSFSTLEIQRTEQGDSAMYLCASSPRRTGGHSYEQYFGPGTRLTVT.

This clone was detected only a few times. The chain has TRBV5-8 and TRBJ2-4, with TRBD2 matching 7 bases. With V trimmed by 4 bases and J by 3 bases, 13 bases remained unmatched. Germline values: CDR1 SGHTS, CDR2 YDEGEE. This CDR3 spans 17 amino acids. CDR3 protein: CASSLSEGGFGKNIQYF. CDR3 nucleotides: TGTGCCAGCAGCCTGAGTGAGGGAGGGTTCGGCAAAAACATTCAGTACTTC. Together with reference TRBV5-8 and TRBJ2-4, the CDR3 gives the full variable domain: EAGVTQSPTHLIKTRGQQATLRCSPISGHTSVYWYQQALGLGLQFLLWYDEGEERNRGNFPPRFSGRQFPNYSSELNVNALELEDSALYLCASSLSEGGFGKNIQYFGAGTRLSVL.

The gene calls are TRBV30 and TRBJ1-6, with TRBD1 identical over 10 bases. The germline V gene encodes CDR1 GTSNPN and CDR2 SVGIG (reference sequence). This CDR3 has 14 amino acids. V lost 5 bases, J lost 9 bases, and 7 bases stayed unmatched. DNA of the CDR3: TGTGCCTGGTCTGCGGGACAGGGGTTTTCACCCCTCCACTTT. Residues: CAWSAGQGFSPLHF.

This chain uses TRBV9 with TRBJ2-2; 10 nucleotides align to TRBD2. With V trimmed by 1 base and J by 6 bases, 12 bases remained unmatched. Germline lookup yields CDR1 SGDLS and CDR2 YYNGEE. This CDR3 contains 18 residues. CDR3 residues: CASSVYPKGTSESGELFF. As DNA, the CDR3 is TGTGCCAGCAGCGTATACCCTAAAGGGACTAGCGAGTCCGGGGAGCTGTTTTTT.

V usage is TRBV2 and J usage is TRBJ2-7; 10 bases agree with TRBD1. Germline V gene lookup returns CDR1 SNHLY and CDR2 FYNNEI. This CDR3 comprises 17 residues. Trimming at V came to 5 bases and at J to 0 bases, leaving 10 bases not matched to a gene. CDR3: CASSLIGTGAFSYEQYF. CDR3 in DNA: TGTGCCAGCAGTTTAATTGGGACAGGGGCCTTCTCCTACGAGCAGTACTTC.

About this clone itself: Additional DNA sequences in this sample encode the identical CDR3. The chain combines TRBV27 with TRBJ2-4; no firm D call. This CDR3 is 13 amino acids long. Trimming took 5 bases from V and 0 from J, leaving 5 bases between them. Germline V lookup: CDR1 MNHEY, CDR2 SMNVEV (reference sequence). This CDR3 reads CASSPLAKNIQYF. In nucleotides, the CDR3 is TGTGCCAGCAGTCCCCTAGCCAAAAACATTCAGTACTTC.

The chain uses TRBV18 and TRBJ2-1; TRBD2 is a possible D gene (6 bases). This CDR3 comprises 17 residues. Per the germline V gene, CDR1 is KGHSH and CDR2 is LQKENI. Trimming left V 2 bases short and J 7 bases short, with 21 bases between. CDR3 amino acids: CASSPRVTGRGSNEQFF. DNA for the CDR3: TGTGCCAGCTCACCAAGAGTAACCGGGAGAGGGAGTAATGAGCAGTTCTTC.

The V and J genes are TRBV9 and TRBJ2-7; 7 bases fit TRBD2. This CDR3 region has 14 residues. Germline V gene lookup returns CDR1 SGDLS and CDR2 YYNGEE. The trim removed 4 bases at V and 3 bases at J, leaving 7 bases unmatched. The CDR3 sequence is CASSRASGNYEQYF. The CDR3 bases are TGTGCCAGCAGCCGAGCCAGCGGGAACTACGAGCAGTACTTC.

CDR3 DNA: TGTGCCAGCAGCTTGGGACAGGGGCCTGCTGGAGCTTTCTTT. As protein: CASSLGQGPAGAFF. This chain links TRBV9 with TRBJ1-1, with 10 bases fitting TRBD1. The CDR3 loop spans 14 amino acids. The germline V gene encodes CDR1 SGDLS and CDR2 YYNGEE. After removal of 4 bases from V and 10 bases from J, the junction contained 10 bases not matched to a gene.

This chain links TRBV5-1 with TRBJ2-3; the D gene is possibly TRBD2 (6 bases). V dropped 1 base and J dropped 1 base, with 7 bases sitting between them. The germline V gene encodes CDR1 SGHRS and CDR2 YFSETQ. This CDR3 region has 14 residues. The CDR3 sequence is CASSLSGGTDTQYF. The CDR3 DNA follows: TGCGCCAGCAGCTTGTCGGGGGGCACAGATACGCAGTATTTT.

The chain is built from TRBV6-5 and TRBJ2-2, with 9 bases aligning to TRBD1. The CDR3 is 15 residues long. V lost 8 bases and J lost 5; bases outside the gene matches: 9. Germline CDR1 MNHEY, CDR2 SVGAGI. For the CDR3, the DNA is TGTGCCAGCGGGAAACAACAGGGGGCGACCGGGGAGCTGTTTTTT. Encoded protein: CASGKQQGATGELFF.

CDR3 sequence: CASSQGPSTVNTEAFF. CDR3 in DNA: TGCGCCAGCAGCCAAGGGCCTTCGACTGTGAACACTGAAGCTTTCTTT. The gene calls are TRBV4-3 and TRBJ1-1; no definite D call. The CDR3 has 16 amino acids. Germline CDR1 LGHNA, CDR2 YSLEER. V shed 1 base and J shed 0 bases, with 12 bases lying between them.

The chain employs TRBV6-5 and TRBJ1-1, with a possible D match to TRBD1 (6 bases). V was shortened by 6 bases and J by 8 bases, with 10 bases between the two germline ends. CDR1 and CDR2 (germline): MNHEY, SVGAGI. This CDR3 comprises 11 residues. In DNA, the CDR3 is TGTGCCAGCAGGGTTCAGGGGGAAGCTTTCTTT. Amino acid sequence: CASRVQGEAFF.

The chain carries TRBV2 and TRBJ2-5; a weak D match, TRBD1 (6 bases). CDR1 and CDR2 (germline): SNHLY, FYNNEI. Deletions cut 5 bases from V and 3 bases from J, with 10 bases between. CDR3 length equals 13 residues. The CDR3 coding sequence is TGTGCCAGCAGTACTAACAGGGAAGAGACCCAGTACTTC. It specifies CASSTNREETQYF.

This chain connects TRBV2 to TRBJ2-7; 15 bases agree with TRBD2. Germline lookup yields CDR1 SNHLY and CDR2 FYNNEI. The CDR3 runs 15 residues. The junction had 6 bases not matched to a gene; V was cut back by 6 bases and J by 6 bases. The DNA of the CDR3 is TGTGCCAGCAGATGGACTAGCGGGGGGGCCGGCGAGCAGTACTTC. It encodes CASRWTSGGAGEQYF.